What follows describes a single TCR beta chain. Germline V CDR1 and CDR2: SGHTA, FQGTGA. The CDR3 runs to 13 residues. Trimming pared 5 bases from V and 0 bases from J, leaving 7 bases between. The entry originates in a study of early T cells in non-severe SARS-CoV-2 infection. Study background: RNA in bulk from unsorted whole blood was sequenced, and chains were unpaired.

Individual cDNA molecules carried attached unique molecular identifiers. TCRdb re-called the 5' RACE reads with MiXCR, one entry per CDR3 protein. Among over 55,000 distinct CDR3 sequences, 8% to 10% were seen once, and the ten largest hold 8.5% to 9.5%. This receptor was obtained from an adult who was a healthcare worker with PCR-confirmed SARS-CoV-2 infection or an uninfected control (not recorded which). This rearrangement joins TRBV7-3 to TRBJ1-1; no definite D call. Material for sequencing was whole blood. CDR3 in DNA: TGTGCCAGCAGCCCTACACTGAACACTGAAGCTTTCTTT. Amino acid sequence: CASSPTLNTEAFF.